The rows below give T cell receptor beta chains drawn from one sample of a study of cytomegalovirus exposure and HLA in healthy donors. TCRdb's table, derived via immunoSEQ multiplex PCR, lists solely in-frame clones and lacks some. Of about 95,000 clones listed, just over 70% are singletons. The sequenced sample consisted of PBMCs. These receptors were collected from a man in his 60s in good health and CMV-seronegative. The conserved cysteine and the conserved F or W are not part of the CDR3 here. Each record gives: D gene, V gene, CDR3 protein. The D gene is left open where the match is weak.

d_gene: .; v_gene: TRBV5-6; CDR3aa: ASSLSVNTEAF
d_gene: TRBD1; v_gene: TRBV4-3; CDR3aa: ASSQGQGAVYEQY
d_gene: .; v_gene: TRBV11-2; CDR3aa: ASSLDTRDSPLH
d_gene: .; v_gene: TRBV6-1; CDR3aa: ASRGTPQETQY
d_gene: .; v_gene: TRBV20-1; CDR3aa: SAQNTEAF
d_gene: .; v_gene: TRBV4-1; CDR3aa: ASSHPTGVGDTGELF
d_gene: TRBD2; v_gene: TRBV19; CDR3aa: ASTLTGLGAAETQY
d_gene: .; v_gene: TRBV14; CDR3aa: ASSSTGLSGYT
d_gene: .; v_gene: TRBV7-9; CDR3aa: ASSPGFNTEAF
d_gene: TRBD1; v_gene: TRBV5-8; CDR3aa: ASSTLGQALF
d_gene: TRBD2; v_gene: TRBV7-6; CDR3aa: ASSVTSGRVYDEQY
d_gene: .; v_gene: TRBV28; CDR3aa: ASIGEGSPLH
d_gene: .; v_gene: TRBV2; CDR3aa: ASSESGTIAKNIQY
d_gene: .; v_gene: TRBV2; CDR3aa: ASRGEFATDTQY
d_gene: .; v_gene: TRBV18; CDR3aa: ASSPSREYEQY
d_gene: .; v_gene: TRBV6-6; CDR3aa: ASSWAGGPHTGELF
d_gene: .; v_gene: TRBV7-8; CDR3aa: ASSLAGRRSETQY
d_gene: .; v_gene: TRBV6-1; CDR3aa: ASSAQGTLTYEQY
d_gene: .; v_gene: TRBV2; CDR3aa: ASSDIDRRGQPQH
d_gene: TRBD1; v_gene: TRBV11-2; CDR3aa: ASSRDRSDNEQF
d_gene: TRBD1; v_gene: TRBV28; CDR3aa: ASSWAGQGTDTQY
d_gene: .; v_gene: TRBV7-9; CDR3aa: ASSLMGSSYNEQF
d_gene: .; v_gene: TRBV5-1; CDR3aa: ASSFGSPGTGELF
d_gene: .; v_gene: TRBV6-1; CDR3aa: ASSEQGEREAF
d_gene: .; v_gene: TRBV29-1; CDR3aa: SADLAGNTIY
d_gene: TRBD2; v_gene: TRBV13; CDR3aa: ASSSTSGSYNEQF